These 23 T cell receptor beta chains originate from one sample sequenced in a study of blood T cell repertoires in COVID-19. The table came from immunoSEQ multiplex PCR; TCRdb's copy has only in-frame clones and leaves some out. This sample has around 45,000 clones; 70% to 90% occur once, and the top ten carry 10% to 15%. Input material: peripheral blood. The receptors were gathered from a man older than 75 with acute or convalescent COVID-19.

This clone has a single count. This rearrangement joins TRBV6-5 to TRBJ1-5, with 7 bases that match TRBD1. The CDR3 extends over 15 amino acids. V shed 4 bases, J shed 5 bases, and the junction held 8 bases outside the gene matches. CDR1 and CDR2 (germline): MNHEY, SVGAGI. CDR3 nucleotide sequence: TGTGCCAGCAGTTCCGGGGGACAGACTCATCAGCCCCAGCATTTT. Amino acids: CASSSGGQTHQPQHF.

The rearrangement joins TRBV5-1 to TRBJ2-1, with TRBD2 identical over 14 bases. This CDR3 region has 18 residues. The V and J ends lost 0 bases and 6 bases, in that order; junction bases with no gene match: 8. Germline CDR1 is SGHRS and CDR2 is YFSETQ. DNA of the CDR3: TGCGCCAGCAGCTTGGCCGGCGGGACTAGCGGGGGAGGCAATGAGCAGTTCTTC. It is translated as CASSLAGGTSGGGNEQFF.

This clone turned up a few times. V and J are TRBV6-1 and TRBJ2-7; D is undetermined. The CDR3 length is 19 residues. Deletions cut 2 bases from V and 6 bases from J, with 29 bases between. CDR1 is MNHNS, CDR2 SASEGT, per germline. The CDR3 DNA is TGTGCCAGCAGTGAACGAAAACAGCCCCTTTTACCTCGGTCCCGCGAGCAGTACTTC. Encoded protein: CASSERKQPLLPRSREQYF.

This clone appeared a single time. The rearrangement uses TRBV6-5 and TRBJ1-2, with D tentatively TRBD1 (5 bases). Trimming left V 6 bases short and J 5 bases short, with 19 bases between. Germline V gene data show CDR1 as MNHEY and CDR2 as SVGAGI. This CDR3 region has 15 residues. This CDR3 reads CASRLRFTGGYGYTF. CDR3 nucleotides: TGTGCCAGCAGGCTACGGTTTACGGGGGGATATGGCTACACCTTC.

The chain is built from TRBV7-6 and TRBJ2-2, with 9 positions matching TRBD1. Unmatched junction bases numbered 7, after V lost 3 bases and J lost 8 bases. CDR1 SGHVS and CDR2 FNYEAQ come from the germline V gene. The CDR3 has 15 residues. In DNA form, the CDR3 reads TGTGCCAGCAGCTTCACAGGGGGCGCACCTGGGGAGCTGTTTTTT. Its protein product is CASSFTGGAPGELFF. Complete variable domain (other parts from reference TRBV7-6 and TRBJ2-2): GAGVSQSPRYKVTKRGQDVALRCDPISGHVSLYWYRQALGQGPEFLTYFNYEAQQDKSGLPNDRFSAERPEGSISTLTIQRTEQRDSAMYRCASSFTGGAPGELFFGEGSRLTVL.

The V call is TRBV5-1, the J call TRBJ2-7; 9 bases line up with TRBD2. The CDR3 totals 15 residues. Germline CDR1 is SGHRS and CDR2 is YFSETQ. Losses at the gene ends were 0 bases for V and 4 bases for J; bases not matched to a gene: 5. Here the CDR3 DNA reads TGCGCCAGCAGCTTGGGGCGGGGGGGAGTGTACGAGCAGTACTTC. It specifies CASSLGRGGVYEQYF.

The CDR3 coding sequence is TGTGCCAGCTCACCGGGACAGCTCTATGGCTACACCTTC. Translating it yields CASSPGQLYGYTF. The chain combines TRBV18 with TRBJ1-2, with 7 bases identical to TRBD1. This CDR3 has 13 amino acids. Looked up from germline, CDR1 is KGHSH and CDR2 is LQKENI. The V segment lost 3 bases and the J segment 4 bases; nucleotides outside the gene matches: 2.

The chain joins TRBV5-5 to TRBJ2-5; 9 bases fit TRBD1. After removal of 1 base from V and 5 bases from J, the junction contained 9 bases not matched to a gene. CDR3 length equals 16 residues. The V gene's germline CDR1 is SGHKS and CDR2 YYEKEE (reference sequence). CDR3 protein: CASSLSTGGGRETQYF. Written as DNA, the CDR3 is TGTGCCAGCAGCTTGTCGACAGGGGGAGGGAGGGAGACCCAGTACTTC.

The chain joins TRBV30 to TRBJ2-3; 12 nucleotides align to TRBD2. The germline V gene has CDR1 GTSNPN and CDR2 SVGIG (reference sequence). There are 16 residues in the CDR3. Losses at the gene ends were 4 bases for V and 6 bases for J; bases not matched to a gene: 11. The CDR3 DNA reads TGTGCCTGGACCACCGGGACTAGCGGGCGAGGGGATACGCAGTATTTT. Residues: CAWTTGTSGRGDTQYF.

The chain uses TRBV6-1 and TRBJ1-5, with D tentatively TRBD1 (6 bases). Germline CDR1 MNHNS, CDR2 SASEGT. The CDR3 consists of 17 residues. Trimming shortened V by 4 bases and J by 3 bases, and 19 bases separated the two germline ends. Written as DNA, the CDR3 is TGTGCCAGCAGTGGGGGTCCACGGGGGGCTATCAATCAGCCCCAGCATTTT. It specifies CASSGGPRGAINQPQHF.

The CDR3 nucleotides read TGTGCCAGCAGAAGGGAGGGTTATATTGGAGAGACCCAGTACTTC. The encoded protein is CASRREGYIGETQYF. The J gene is TRBJ2-5, the V gene TRBV2; TRBD2 aligns across 7 bases. Per the germline V gene, CDR1 is SNHLY and CDR2 is FYNNEI. J was trimmed by 4 bases and V by 6 bases; bases with no gene match: 11. The CDR3 has 15 amino acids.

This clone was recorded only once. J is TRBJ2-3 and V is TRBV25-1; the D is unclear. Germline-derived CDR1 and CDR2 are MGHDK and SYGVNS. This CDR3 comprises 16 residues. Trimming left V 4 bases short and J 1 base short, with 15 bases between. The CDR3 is CASSASITVGTDTQYF. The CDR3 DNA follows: TGTGCCAGCAGTGCTTCGATCACAGTGGGCACAGATACGCAGTATTTT.

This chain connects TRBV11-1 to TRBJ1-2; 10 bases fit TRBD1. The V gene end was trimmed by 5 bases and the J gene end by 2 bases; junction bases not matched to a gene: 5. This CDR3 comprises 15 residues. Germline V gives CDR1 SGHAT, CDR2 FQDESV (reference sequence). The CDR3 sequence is CASSQGQGQNYGYTF. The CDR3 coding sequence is TGTGCCAGCAGCCAGGGACAGGGGCAGAACTATGGCTACACCTTC.

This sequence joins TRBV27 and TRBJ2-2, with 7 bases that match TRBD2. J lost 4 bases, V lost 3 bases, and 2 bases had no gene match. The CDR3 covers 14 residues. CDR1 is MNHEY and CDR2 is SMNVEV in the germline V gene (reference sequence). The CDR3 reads CASSFGRVTGELFF. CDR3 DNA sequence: TGTGCCAGCAGTTTTGGGAGGGTCACCGGGGAGCTGTTTTTT.

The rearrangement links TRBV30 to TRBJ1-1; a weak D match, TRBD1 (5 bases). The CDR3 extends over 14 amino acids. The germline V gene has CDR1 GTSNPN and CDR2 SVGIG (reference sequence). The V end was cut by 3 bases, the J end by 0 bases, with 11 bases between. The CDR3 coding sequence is TGTGCCTGGAGCCCCGGACACCTGAACACTGAAGCTTTCTTT. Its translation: CAWSPGHLNTEAFF.

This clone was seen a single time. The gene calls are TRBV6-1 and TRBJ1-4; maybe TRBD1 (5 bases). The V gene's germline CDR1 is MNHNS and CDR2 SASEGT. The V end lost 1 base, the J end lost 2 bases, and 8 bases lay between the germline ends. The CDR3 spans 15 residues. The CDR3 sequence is CASSEGRGTNEKLFF. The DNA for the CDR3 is TGTGCCAGCAGTGAAGGGCGGGGCACTAATGAAAAACTGTTTTTT.

In DNA form, the CDR3 reads TGTGCCACCAGTCGAACAGGGAGTACGACTGAAGCTTTCTTT. It yields the protein CATSRTGSTTEAFF. The chain recombines TRBV24-1 with TRBJ1-1; D possibly corresponds to TRBD1 (6 bases). Germline CDR1 reads KGHDR; CDR2 reads SFDVKD. The CDR3 is made up of 14 amino acids. V was pared by 6 bases and J by 5 bases, with 15 bases between.

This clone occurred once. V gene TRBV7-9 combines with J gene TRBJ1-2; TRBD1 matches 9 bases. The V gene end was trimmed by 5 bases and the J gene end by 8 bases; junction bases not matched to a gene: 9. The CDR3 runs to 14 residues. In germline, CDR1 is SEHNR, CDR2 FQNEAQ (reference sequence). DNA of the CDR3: TGTGCCAGCAGCCCTTGGACAGGGGCAGACGGCTACACCTTC. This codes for CASSPWTGADGYTF.

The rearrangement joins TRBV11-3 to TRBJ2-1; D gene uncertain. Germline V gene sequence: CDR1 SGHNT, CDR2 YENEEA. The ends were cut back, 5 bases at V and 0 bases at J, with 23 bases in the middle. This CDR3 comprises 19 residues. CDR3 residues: CASSPITRKHRSSYNEQFF. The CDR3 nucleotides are TGTGCCAGCAGCCCAATAACCCGAAAACACCGGAGCTCCTACAATGAGCAGTTCTTC.

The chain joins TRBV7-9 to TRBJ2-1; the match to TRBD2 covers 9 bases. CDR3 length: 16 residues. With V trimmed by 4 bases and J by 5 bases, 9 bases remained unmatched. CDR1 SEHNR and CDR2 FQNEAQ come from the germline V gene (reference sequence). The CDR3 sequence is CASSSVTSGLDNEQFF. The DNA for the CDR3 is TGTGCCAGCAGCTCTGTCACTAGCGGGTTAGACAATGAGCAGTTCTTC.

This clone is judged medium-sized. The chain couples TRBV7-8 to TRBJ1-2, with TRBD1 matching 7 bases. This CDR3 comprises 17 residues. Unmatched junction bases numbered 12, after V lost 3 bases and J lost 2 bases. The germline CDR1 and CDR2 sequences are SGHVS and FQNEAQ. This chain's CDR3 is CASSLVGSGTANYGYTF. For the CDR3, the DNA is TGTGCCAGCAGCTTGGTGGGGTCCGGGACAGCGAACTATGGCTACACCTTC.

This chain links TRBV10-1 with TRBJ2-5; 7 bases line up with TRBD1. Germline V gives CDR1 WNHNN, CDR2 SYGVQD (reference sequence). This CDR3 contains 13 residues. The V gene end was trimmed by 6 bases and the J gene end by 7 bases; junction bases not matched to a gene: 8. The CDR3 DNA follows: TGCGCCAGCAGCATCGACAGGGCGGCGACCCAGTACTTC. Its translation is CASSIDRAATQYF.

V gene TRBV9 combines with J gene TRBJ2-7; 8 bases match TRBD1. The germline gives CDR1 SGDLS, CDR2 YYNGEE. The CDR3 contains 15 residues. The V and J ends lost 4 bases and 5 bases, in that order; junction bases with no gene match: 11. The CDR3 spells CASSPRTGLDDEQYF. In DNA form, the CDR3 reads TGTGCCAGCAGCCCAAGGACAGGGTTGGATGACGAGCAGTACTTC.